The entry that follows covers one TCR beta chain sequence. It lacks a known antigen. No base qualities exist here, and no much larger clone lies one base off it. This sample stems from a study of blood T cell repertoires in COVID-19 (dated by TCRdb to the early 2020s). Turning to the overall study: Samples from collaborators originated in the United States, Italy and Spain and spanned both the acute and convalescent phases of COVID-19. The repertoires were released in a freely available public database intended as a resource for research on the immune response to SARS-CoV-2. The material from the prospective study consisted of cDNA or gDNA derived from T cells, B-cell-depleted T cells, or PBMCs. Where available, HLA class I and class II types were taken from metadata supplied by the sample provider and were not determined by assay-based typing. The samples were drawn from two sources: the first 160 participants of the ongoing ImmuneRACE study, and 1,000 to 1,500 subjects contributed by 6 global collaborators. Deeply sampled blood TCRbeta repertoires from subjects exposed to, actively infected with, or recovered from COVID-19 were included in the dataset. Sample metadata almost always included a de-identified subject ID, COVID-19 status, age in years and sex.

CDR1 SGHRS and CDR2 YFSETQ were looked up in the germline V gene. The CDR3 runs 16 residues from the cysteine to the phenylalanine. The only DNA kept is the CDR3, 48 bases in frame from the first base. V ends up 5 bases short and J 0 bases short, with an unmatched junction base count of 8. Collaborating institutions collected whole blood in K2EDTA tubes following their own protocols. For TCRbeta analysis, collaborators shipped samples in one of three forms: frozen whole blood, isolated PBMCs, or DNA extracted from either of those sample types. TCRbeta CDR3 regions were amplified from genomic DNA by means of the immunoSEQ Assay, a bias-controlled multiplex PCR. The study's processing was this. The number of nucleated cells in each sample was estimated from the amplification of reference gene primers within the assay. To quantify the absolute abundance of each unique TCRbeta CDR3 rearrangement, sequence reads were collapsed and filtered. For each sample, productive Simpson clonality was calculated as the square root of Simpson's diversity index across productive rearrangements. TCRdb's version of the immuneACCESS table is confined to in-frame rearrangements and falls short of the full clone set. An unresolved V gene accounts for under half of the shortfall where checked; the remainder is of unknown origin. V and J calls and clone size are as listed in that table; D and trimming were resolved from the DNA. A total of about 670,000 clones appear in this sample, approximately 90% of them only once. The ten biggest clones cover roughly 0.25% of the sample.

Points the paper makes about the study in general: How much clinical and demographic metadata was included differed by source and by participant, and the metadata was provided uncurated.

The specimen was peripheral blood. This receptor was identified in a woman aged 18-29 years with acute or convalescent COVID-19. This receptor chain uses TRBV5-1 and TRBJ1-1; TRBD1 matches 9 bases in the middle. The CDR3 sequence is CASRFSTGGVNTEAFF. In nucleotide form, the sequence is TGCGCCAGCAGGTTCAGTACAGGGGGCGTGAACACTGAAGCTTTCTTT.